Described below is a single T cell receptor beta chain sequence and its context. What it binds is unknown. Since no conserved phenylalanine or tryptophan closes the CDR3, a read error is the likely cause. This sample is part of a study of identical twins' blood T cells. The germline CDR1 and CDR2 sequences are ENHRY and SYGVKD. CDR3 length: 13 residues. The germline V and J ends were trimmed by 2 bases and 5 bases, with 9 bases remaining between them. Findings and limits, study-wide: Twins shared more top CDR3 clonotypes than unrelated donors did. Twin similarity might stem from environmental factors, not only genetics.

Each TCR cDNA library carried sample-specific barcodes on both ends. TCRdb recomputed calls from the 5' RACE reads with MiXCR, one row per CDR3 protein. Among a few hundred thousand distinct CDR3 sequences, roughly 28% were seen once, and the ten largest hold 5.5% to 6.5%. The chain couples TRBV10-3 to TRBJ1-2; D is unclear. Sequencing was carried out using PBMCs. This TCR came from a woman aged 18-49 years in good health. CDR3 sequence (DNA): TGTGCCATCAGTGAGATTACGGGTTATGGCTACACCCTC. This sequence encodes CAISEITGYGYTL.